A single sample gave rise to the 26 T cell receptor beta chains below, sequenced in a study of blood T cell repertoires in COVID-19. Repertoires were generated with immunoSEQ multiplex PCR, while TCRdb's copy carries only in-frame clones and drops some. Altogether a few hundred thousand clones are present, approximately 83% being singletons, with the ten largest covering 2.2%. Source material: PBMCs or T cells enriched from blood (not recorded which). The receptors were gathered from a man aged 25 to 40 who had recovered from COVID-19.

The CDR3 DNA sequence: TGCGCCAGCAGCCCCCGCGATATTAAGCTCGGGGAGCTGTTTTTT. The encoded protein is CASSPRDIKLGELFF. V usage is TRBV5-1 and J usage is TRBJ2-2; D unclear. The CDR3 totals 15 residues. Germline-derived CDR1 and CDR2 are SGHRS and YFSETQ. The V and J ends lost 4 bases and 7 bases respectively, with 17 bases between them.

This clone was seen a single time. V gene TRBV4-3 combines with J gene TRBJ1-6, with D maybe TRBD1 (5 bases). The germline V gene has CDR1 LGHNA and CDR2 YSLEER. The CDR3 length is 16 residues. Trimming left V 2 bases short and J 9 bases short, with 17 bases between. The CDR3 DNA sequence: TGCGCCAGCAGCCAACGGGCCCGGGGGGGGACTTCACCCCTCCACTTT. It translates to CASSQRARGGTSPLHF.

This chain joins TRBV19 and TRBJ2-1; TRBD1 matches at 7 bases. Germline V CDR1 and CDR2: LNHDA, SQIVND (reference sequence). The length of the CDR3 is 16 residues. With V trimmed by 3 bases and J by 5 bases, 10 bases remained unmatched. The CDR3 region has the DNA TGTGCCAGTAGTATCCAAGGACAGGTTCTGGACAATGAGCAGTTCTTC. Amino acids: CASSIQGQVLDNEQFF.

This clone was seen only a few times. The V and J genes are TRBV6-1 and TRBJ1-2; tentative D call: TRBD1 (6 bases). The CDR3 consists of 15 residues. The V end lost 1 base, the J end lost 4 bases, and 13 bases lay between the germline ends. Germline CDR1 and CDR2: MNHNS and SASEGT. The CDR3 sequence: CASSEGTGRGYGYTF. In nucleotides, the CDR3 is TGTGCCAGCAGTGAAGGAACGGGCAGGGGCTATGGCTACACCTTC.

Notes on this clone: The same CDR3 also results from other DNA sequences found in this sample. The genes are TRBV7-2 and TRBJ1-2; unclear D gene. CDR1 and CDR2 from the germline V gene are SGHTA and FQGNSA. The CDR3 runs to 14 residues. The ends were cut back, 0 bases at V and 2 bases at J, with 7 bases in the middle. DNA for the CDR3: TGTGCCAGCAGCTTAGCGACGGGGAACTATGGCTACACCTTC. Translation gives CASSLATGNYGYTF.

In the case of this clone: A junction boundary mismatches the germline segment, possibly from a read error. The CDR3 is CASSLAEYYGYTF. The CDR3 DNA reads TGTGCCAGCAGCCTAGCCGAGTACTATGGCTACACCTTC. The chain has TRBV7-2 and TRBJ1-2; no firm D call. This CDR3 spans 13 amino acids. The germline V gene encodes CDR1 SGHTA and CDR2 FQGNSA.

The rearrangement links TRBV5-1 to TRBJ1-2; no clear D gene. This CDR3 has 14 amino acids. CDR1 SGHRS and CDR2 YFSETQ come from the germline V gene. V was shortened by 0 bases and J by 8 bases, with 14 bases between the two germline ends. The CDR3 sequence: CASSLVAGLQGYTF. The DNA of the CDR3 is TGCGCCAGCAGCTTGGTGGCAGGTCTGCAGGGCTACACCTTC.

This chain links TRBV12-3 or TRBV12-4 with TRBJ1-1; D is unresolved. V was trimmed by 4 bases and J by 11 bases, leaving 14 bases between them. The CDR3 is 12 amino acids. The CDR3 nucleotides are TGTGCCAGCAGTTCGGGAGTTGCACGGGCTTTCTTT. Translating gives CASSSGVARAFF.

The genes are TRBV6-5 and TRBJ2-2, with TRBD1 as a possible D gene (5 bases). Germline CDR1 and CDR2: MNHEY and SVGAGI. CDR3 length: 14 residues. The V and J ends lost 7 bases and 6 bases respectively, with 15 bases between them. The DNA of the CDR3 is TGTGCCAGCACCCCAGGGTATGCTCCCGGGGAGCTGTTTTTT. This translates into CASTPGYAPGELFF.

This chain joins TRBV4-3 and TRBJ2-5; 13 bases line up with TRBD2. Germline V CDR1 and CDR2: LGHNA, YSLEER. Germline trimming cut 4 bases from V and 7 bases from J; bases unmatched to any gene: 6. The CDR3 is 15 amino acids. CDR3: CASSLGLAGVGTQYF. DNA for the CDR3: TGCGCCAGCAGCCTAGGACTAGCGGGGGTGGGGACCCAGTACTTC.

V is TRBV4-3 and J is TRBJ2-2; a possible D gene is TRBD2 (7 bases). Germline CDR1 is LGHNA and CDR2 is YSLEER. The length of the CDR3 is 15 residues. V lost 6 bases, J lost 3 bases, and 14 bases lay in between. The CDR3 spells CASRRAGADTGELFF. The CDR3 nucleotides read TGCGCCAGCAGGCGGGCGGGGGCGGACACCGGGGAGCTGTTTTTT.

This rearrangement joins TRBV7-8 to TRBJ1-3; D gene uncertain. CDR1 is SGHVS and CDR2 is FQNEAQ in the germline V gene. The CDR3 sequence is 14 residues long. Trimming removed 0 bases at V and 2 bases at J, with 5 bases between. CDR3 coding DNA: TGTGCCAGCAGCTTAGCCACAGCTGGAAACACCATATATTTT. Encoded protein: CASSLATAGNTIYF.

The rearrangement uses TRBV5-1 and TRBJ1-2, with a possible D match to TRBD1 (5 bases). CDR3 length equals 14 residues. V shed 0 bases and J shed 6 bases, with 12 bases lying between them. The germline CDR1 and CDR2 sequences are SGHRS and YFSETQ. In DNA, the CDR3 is TGCGCCAGCAGCTTGGACAGGACGGGAGATGGCTACACCTTC. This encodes CASSLDRTGDGYTF.

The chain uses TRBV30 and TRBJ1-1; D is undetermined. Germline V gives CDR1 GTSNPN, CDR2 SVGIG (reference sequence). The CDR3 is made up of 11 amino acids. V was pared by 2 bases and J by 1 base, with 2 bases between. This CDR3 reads CAWSRNTEAFF. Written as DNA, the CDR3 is TGTGCCTGGAGTCGGAACACTGAAGCTTTCTTT.

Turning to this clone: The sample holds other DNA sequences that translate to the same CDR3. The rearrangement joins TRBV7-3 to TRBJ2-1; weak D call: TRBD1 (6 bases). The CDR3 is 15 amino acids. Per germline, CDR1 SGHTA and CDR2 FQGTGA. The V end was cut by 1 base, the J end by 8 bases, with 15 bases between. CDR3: CASSLRGGFVDEQFF. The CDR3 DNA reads TGTGCCAGCAGCTTAAGAGGGGGATTTGTCGATGAGCAGTTCTTC.

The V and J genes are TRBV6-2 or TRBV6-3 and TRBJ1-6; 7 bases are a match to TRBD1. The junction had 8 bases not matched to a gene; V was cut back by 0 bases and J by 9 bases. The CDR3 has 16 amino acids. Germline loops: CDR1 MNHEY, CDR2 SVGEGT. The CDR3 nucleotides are TGTGCCAGCAGTTACTCAGGGGGCCAGCCCAGTTCACCCCTCCACTTT. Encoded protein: CASSYSGGQPSSPLHF.

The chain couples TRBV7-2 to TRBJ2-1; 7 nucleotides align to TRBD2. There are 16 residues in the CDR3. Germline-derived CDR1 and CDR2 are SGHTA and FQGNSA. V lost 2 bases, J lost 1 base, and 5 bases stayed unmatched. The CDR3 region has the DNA TGTGCCAGCAGCTTAAAAGCGGGGAGTTCCTACAATGAGCAGTTCTTC. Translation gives CASSLKAGSSYNEQFF.

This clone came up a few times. The CDR3 protein is CASSQDLGHYNSPLHF. The CDR3 DNA reads as TGTGCCAGCAGCCAAGACTTGGGACACTATAATTCACCCCTCCACTTT. The chain links TRBV4-2 to TRBJ1-6; D may be TRBD1 (6 bases). CDR3 length: 16 residues. In germline, CDR1 is LGHNA, CDR2 YNFKEQ. With 0 bases removed from V and 3 bases from J, the gap between germline ends came to 9 bases.

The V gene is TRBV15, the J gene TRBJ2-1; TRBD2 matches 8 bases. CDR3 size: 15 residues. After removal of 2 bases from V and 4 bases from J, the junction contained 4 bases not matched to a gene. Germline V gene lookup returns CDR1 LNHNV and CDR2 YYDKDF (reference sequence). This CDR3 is CATSRSGGRYNEQFF. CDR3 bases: TGTGCCACCAGCAGAAGCGGGGGTCGATACAATGAGCAGTTCTTC.

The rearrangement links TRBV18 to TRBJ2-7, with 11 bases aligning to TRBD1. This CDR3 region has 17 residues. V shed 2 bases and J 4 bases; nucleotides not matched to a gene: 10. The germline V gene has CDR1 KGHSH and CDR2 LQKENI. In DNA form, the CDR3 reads TGTGCCAGCTCACCAGTCGTTACCGGGACAGGGGGTTACGAGCAGTACTTC. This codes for CASSPVVTGTGGYEQYF.

For the CDR3, the DNA is TGTGCCAGCAGCTTAGCGACAGGGGATGGCTACACCTTC. Its translation is CASSLATGDGYTF. The V and J genes are TRBV7-2 and TRBJ1-2; 8 bases agree with TRBD1. Germline V gives CDR1 SGHTA, CDR2 FQGNSA. With 0 bases clipped from V and 6 bases from J, the junction kept 0 bases outside the gene matches. The CDR3 sequence is 13 residues long. Full variable domain (rest looked up from reference TRBV7-2 and TRBJ1-2): GAGVSQSPSNKVTEKGKDVELRCDPISGHTALYWYRQSLGQGLEFLIYFQGNSAPDKSGLPSDRFSAERTGGSVSTLTIQRTQQEDSAVYLCASSLATGDGYTFGSGTRLTVV.

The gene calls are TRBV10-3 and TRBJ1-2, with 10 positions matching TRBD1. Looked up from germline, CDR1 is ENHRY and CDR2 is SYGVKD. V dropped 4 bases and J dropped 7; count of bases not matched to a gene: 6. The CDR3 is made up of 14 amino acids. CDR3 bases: TGTGCCATCAGTGTTACGACAGGGGGCAGTGGCTACACCTTC. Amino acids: CAISVTTGGSGYTF.

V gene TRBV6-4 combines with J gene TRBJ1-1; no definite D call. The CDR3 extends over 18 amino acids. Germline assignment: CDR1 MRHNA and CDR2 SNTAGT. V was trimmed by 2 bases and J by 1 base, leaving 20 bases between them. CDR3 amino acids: CASSDERGRLVGNTEAFF. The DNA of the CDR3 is TGTGCCAGCAGTGACGAAAGAGGAAGACTAGTCGGGAACACTGAAGCTTTCTTT.

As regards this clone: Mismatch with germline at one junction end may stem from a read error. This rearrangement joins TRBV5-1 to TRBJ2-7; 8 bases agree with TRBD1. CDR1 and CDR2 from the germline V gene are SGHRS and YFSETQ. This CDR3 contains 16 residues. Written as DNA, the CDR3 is TGCGCCAGCAGTTTGGCTGTCGGACAGGGACTCGACGAGCAGTACTTC. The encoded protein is CASSLAVGQGLDEQYF.

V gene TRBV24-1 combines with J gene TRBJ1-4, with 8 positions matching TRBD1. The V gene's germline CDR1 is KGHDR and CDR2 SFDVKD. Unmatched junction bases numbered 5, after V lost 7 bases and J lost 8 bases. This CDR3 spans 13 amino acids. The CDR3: CATSQGAGEKLFF. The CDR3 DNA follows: TGTGCCACCAGCCAGGGGGCGGGGGAAAAACTGTTTTTT.

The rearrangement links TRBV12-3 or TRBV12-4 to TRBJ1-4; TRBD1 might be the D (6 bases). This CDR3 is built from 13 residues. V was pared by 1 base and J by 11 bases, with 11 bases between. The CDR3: CASSLGGGRKLFF. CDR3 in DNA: TGTGCCAGCAGTTTAGGAGGGGGTCGCAAACTGTTTTTT.